The 13 T cell receptor beta chains listed next were all sequenced from one sample in a study of metastatic and nonmetastatic thyroid tumors (dated by TCRdb to the early 2020s). None of the patients had been given any treatment before thyroid surgery. Library construction relied on PCR. This sample was sequenced with an Illumina HiSeq 4000. TCRdb's own reprocessing of the public reads used fastp at Q25 and MiXCR and kept productive beta chains. The sample includes around 13,000 clones, with about 12% observed a single time. The ten largest clones capture 32% of the sample. The sample comprised blood. Receptor source: a female donor with papillary thyroid cancer or a benign thyroid nodule (not recorded which). Some clones in this sample may be carry-over from other donors' samples.

This clone was seen repeatedly, ten times or more. This chain links TRBV20-1 with TRBJ1-2; D gene ambiguous. This CDR3 contains 13 residues. V lost 3 bases, J lost 4 bases, and 12 bases lay in between. The germline V gene encodes CDR1 DFQATT and CDR2 SNEGSKA (reference sequence). The CDR3 here is CSAREEGGYGYTF. The DNA of the CDR3 is TGCAGTGCTAGGGAGGAGGGTGGCTATGGCTACACCTTC.

CDR3 bases: TGTGCCAGCAGCTTTGGGACTAGCGTGAATGAGCAGTTCTTC. Protein: CASSFGTSVNEQFF. J is TRBJ2-1 and V is TRBV28; 10 bases map to TRBD2. This CDR3 has 14 amino acids. The germline CDR1 and CDR2 sequences are MDHEN and SYDVKM. Trimming cost V 6 bases and J 7 bases; bases outside gene matches: 6.

This clone is medium-sized by share. The J gene is TRBJ2-5, the V gene TRBV6-1, with D unclear. The CDR3 is 11 amino acids. Per the germline V gene, CDR1 is MNHNS and CDR2 is SASEGT. The ends were cut back, 8 bases at V and 5 bases at J, with 9 bases in the middle. CDR3 coding DNA: TGTGCCAGCGGCAAAAGGGAGACCCAGTACTTC. It codes for CASGKRETQYF.

This clone was found many times. The chain employs TRBV5-8 and TRBJ1-1; D is possibly TRBD1 (5 bases). Germline V CDR1 and CDR2: SGHTS, YDEGEE. The CDR3 has 15 residues. The germline V and J ends were trimmed by 0 bases and 0 bases, with 9 bases remaining between them. CDR3: CASSLVRDLNTEAFF. The CDR3 coding sequence is TGTGCCAGCAGCTTGGTTAGGGACTTGAACACTGAAGCTTTCTTT.

This clone appeared many times. This sequence joins TRBV10-2 and TRBJ2-3, with 12 bases matching TRBD2. J gave up 4 bases and V 4 bases, and 3 bases lay outside the gene matches. Germline values: CDR1 WSHSY, CDR2 SAAADI. The CDR3 extends over 15 amino acids. The CDR3 region has the DNA TGCGCCAGCAGTGGTAGGACTAGCGGGGCAGATACGCAGTATTTT. Its translation is CASSGRTSGADTQYF.

This clone appeared many times. The V gene is TRBV20-1, the J gene TRBJ2-1; D gene uncertain. Germline CDR1 reads DFQATT; CDR2 reads SNEGSKA (reference sequence). The CDR3 is made up of 14 amino acids. V gave up 2 bases and J gave up 5 bases, with 13 bases separating them. For the CDR3, the DNA is TGCAGTGCTAGAAAAATTCCGAGCAACAATGAGCAGTTCTTC. It translates to CSARKIPSNNEQFF.

Many counts were recorded for this clone. The chain links TRBV2 to TRBJ2-5, with 7 bases identical to TRBD1. Germline V gives CDR1 SNHLY, CDR2 FYNNEI. The CDR3 consists of 14 residues. V shed 4 bases, J shed 5 bases, and the junction held 7 bases outside the gene matches. The CDR3 spells CASSVPGGWETQYF. In DNA, the CDR3 is TGTGCCAGCAGTGTTCCAGGGGGATGGGAGACCCAGTACTTC.

This clone rates as medium-sized. The chain links TRBV6-1 to TRBJ2-2; D may be TRBD1 or TRBD2 (6 bases each). Trimming took 8 bases from V and 7 from J, leaving 14 bases between them. Germline V lookup: CDR1 MNHNS, CDR2 SASEGT. The CDR3 contains 13 residues. CDR3 in DNA: TGTGCCAGCTCAAAAGGGGGGATCGGGGAGCTGTTTTTT. Translating it yields CASSKGGIGELFF.

This clone ranks as medium-sized. The rearrangement links TRBV6-1 to TRBJ1-5; 7 bases map to TRBD1. This CDR3 is 15 amino acids long. The trim removed 5 bases at V and 4 bases at J, leaving 8 bases unmatched. Germline V gives CDR1 MNHNS, CDR2 SASEGT. The CDR3: CASSQRTGGNQPQHF. CDR3 DNA sequence: TGTGCCAGCAGTCAACGGACAGGCGGTAATCAGCCCCAGCATTTT.

This clone turned up a few times. The rearrangement uses TRBV7-9 and TRBJ2-5; D is ambiguous. The germline V gene encodes CDR1 SEHNR and CDR2 FQNEAQ (reference sequence). Between the trimmed V and J ends, which lost 2 bases and 7 bases, there was a span of 8 bases. The CDR3 is 12 amino acids. The CDR3, as DNA: TGTGCCAGCAGCTTATCCGATGTGACCCAGTACTTC. Translated, it gives CASSLSDVTQYF. The full variable domain, with the rest looked up from reference TRBV7-9 and TRBJ2-5, is DTGVSQNPRHKITKRGQNVTFRCDPISEHNRLYWYRQTLGQGPEFLTYFQNEAQLEKSRLLSDRFSAERPKGSFSTLEIQRTEQGDSAMYLCASSLSDVTQYFGPGTRLLVL.

This clone has ten or more counts. The chain has TRBV27 and TRBJ1-1; TRBD1 agrees at 7 bases. Germline loops: CDR1 MNHEY, CDR2 SMNVEV (reference sequence). The V segment lost 5 bases and the J segment 6 bases; nucleotides outside the gene matches: 15. The CDR3 consists of 16 residues. The DNA for the CDR3 is TGTGCCAGCAGTCCGGCGAAAGCACAGGGGTTACCTGAAGCTTTCTTT. As protein: CASSPAKAQGLPEAFF.

This clone turned up a few times. The rearrangement joins TRBV28 to TRBJ2-3; D ambiguous. Germline loops: CDR1 MDHEN, CDR2 SYDVKM. The CDR3 has 12 residues. V was pared by 4 bases and J by 8 bases, with 10 bases between. Written as DNA, the CDR3 is TGTGCCAGCAGTTCCCCTCTTGTTACGCAGTATTTT. It yields the protein CASSSPLVTQYF.

This clone is medium-sized. The CDR3 loop reads CASSFGRDNEQFF. CDR3 DNA sequence: TGTGCCAGCAGTTTCGGTCGAGACAATGAGCAGTTCTTC. The rearrangement joins TRBV12-3 or TRBV12-4 to TRBJ2-1; D is ambiguous. This CDR3 has 13 residues. Trimming removed 3 bases from V and 5 bases from J, with 8 bases in between.